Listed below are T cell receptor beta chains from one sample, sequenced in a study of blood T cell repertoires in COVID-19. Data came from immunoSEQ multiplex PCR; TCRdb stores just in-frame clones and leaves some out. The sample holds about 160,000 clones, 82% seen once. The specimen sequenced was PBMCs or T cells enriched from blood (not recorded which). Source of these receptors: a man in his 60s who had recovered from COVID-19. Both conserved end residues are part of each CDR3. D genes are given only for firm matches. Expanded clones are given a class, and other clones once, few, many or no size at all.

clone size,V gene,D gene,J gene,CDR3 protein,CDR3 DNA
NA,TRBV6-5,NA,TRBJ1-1,CASREDGGTEAFF,TGTGCCAGCAGGGAGGATGGGGGGACTGAAGCTTTCTTT
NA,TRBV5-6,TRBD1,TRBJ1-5,CASSRTGGNQPQHF,TGTGCCAGCAGCCGGACAGGGGGCAATCAGCCCCAGCATTTT
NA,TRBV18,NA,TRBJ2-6,CASWGENGANVLTF,TGTGCCAGCTGGGGGGAGAATGGGGCCAACGTCCTGACTTTC
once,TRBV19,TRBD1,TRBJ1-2,CASSQTGNGYTF,TGTGCCAGTAGCCAGACAGGGAACGGCTACACCTTC
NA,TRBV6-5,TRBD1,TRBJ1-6,CASSWDREASPLHF,TGTGCCAGCAGTTGGGACAGGGAAGCTTCGCCCCTCCACTTT
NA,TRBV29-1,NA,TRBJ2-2,CSVTSSGELFF,TGCAGCGTTACCAGTTCCGGGGAGCTGTTTTTT
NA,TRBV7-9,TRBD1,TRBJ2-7,CASSLRDRSYEQYF,TGTGCCAGCAGCTTAAGGGACAGATCCTACGAGCAGTACTTC
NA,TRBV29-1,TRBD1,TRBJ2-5,CSERTGGETQYF,TGCAGCGAAAGGACAGGTGGAGAGACCCAGTACTTC
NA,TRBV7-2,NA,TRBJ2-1,CASSLVSAGNEQFF,TGTGCCAGCAGCTTAGTGTCGGCAGGGAATGAGCAGTTCTTC
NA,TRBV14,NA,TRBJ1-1,CASSRGRAVTTEAFF,TGTGCCAGCAGCCGAGGGAGAGCGGTCACCACTGAAGCTTTCTTT
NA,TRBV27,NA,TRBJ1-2,CASSLTPLTANYGYTF,TGTGCCAGCAGTTTGACCCCCCTGACAGCTAACTATGGCTACACCTTC
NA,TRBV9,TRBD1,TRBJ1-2,CASSSWTGDGYTF,TGTGCCAGCAGCTCCTGGACAGGGGATGGCTACACCTTC
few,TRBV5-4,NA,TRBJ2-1,CASSLGGEKYNEQFF,TGTGCCAGCAGCTTGGGGGGGGAAAAATACAATGAGCAGTTCTTC
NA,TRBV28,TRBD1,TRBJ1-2,CASRMTGANNYGYTF,TGTGCCAGCAGAATGACAGGGGCAAATAACTATGGCTACACCTTC
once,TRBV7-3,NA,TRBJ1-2,CASSPAQGRDGYTF,TGTGCCAGCAGCCCGGCACAGGGTCGGGATGGCTACACCTTC
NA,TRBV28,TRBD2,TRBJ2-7,CASSPSGRDYEQYF,TGTGCCAGCAGTCCTAGCGGGAGGGACTACGAGCAGTACTTC
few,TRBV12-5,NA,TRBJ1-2,CASGLMSVKLFYGYTF,TGTGCTAGTGGTTTGATGTCAGTCAAACTATTCTATGGCTACACCTTC
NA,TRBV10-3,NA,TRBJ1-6,CAISEGGNESPLHF,TGTGCCATCAGTGAGGGAGGGAACGAATCACCCCTCCACTTT